This T cell receptor beta chain stems from a study of radiation and T cells in renal cell carcinoma. The overall study: Nephrectomy followed 15 Gy stereotactic body radiation by 4 weeks.

The time point denotes: blood 2 weeks post-SBRT. Treatment here: 15 Gy SBRT to primary tumor, nephrectomy 4 weeks later. This renal cell carcinoma was of the clear cell type. Sequencing was performed with immunoSEQ multiplex PCR; in TCRdb, only in-frame clones are kept and a portion is missing. The table records about 120,000 clones, around 81% of them present only once. Germline assignment: CDR1 MNHNS and CDR2 SASEGT. The germline V and J ends were trimmed by 4 bases and 4 bases, with 13 bases remaining between them. This CDR3 spans 15 amino acids. On this clone itself: As yet, its antigen is unknown.

Study-wide findings and caveats: In blood, top tumor clones expanded by 2 weeks, shrinking by 4.

The sequence came from a man between 45 and 60 years old with renal cell carcinoma. The sample here was blood, taken from a patient whose treatment included radiotherapy and nephrectomy. The J gene is TRBJ2-2, the V gene TRBV6-1; TRBD2 is a possible D gene (5 bases). CDR3 loop: CASSAQRSLTGELFF. The CDR3 DNA sequence: TGTGCCAGCAGTGCCCAGCGGAGCCTCACCGGGGAGCTGTTTTTT.